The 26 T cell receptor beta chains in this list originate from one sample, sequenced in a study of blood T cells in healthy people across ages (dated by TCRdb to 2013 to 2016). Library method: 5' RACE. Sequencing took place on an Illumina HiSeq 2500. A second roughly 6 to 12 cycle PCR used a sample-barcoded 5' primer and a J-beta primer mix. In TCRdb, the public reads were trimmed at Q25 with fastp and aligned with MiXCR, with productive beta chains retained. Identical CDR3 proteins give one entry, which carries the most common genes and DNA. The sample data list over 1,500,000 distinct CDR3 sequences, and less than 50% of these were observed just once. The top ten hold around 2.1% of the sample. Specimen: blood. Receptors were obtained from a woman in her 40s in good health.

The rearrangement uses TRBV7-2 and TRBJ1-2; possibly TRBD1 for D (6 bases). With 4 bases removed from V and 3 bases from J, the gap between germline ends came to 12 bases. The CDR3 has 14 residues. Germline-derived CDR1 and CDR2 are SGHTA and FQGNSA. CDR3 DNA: TGTGCCAGCAGCTCCGCGACAGGCCACTATGGCTACACCTTC. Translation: CASSSATGHYGYTF.

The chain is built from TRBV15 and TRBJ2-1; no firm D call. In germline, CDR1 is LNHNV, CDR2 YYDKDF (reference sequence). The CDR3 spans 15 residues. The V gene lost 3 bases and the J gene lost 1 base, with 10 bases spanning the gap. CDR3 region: CATSRGRLSYNEQFF. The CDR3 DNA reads TGTGCCACCAGCAGGGGTCGGTTATCCTACAATGAGCAGTTCTTC.

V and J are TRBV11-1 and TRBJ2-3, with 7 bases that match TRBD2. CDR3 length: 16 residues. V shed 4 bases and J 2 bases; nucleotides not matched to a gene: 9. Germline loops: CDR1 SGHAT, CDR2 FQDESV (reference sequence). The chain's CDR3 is CASSSRTGLNTDTQYF. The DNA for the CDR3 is TGTGCCAGCAGCTCCCGCACGGGACTAAACACAGATACGCAGTATTTT. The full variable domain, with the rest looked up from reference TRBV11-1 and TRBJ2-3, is EAEVAQSPRYKITEKSQAVAFWCDPISGHATLYWYRQILGQGPELLVQFQDESVVDDSQLPKDRFSAERLKGVDSTLKIQPAELGDSAMYLCASSSRTGLNTDTQYFGPGTRLTVL.

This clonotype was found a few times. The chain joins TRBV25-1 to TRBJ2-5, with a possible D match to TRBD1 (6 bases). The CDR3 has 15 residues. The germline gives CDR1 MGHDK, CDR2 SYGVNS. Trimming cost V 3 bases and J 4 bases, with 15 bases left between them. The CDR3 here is CASSDIQGYLETQYF. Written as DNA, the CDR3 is TGTGCCAGCAGTGATATACAGGGATATTTAGAGACCCAGTACTTC.

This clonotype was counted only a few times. For the CDR3, the DNA is TGTGCCAGCAGTTTCGAGCGGCGGATAAACCTGGGCGCTAGCACAGATACGCAGTATTTT. This codes for CASSFERRINLGASTDTQYF. The J gene is TRBJ2-3, the V gene TRBV27, with D perhaps matching TRBD2 (5 bases). Looked up from germline, CDR1 is MNHEY and CDR2 is SMNVEV (reference sequence). Trimming stripped 3 bases from V and 0 bases from J, with 25 bases between. This CDR3 is 20 amino acids long.

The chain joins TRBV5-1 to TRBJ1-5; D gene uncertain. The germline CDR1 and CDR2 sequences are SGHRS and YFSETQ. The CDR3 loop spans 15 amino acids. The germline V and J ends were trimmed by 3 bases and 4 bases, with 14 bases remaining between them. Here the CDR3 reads CASSWTKGRNQPQHF. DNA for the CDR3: TGCGCCAGCAGCTGGACCAAGGGTAGGAATCAGCCCCAGCATTTT.

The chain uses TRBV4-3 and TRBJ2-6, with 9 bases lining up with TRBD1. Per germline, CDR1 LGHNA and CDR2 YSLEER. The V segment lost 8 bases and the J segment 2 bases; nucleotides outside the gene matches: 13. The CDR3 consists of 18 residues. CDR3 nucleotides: TGCGCCAGCGGCCGCCTGGGACAGGGAACACCTGGGGCCAACGTCCTGACTTTC. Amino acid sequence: CASGRLGQGTPGANVLTF.

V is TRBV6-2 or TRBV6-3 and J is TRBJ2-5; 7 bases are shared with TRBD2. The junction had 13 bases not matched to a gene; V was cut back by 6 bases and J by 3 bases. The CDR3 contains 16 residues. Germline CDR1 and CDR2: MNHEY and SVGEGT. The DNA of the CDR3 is TGTGCCAGCAGATCCCCGGGCGCGGGGGATAAAGAGACCCAGTACTTC. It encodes CASRSPGAGDKETQYF.

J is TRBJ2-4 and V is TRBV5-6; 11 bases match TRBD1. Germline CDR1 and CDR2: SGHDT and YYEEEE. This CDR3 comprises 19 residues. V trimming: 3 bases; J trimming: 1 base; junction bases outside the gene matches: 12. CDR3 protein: CASSYRGQGARVAKNIQYF. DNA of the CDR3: TGTGCCAGCAGCTACCGTGGACAGGGGGCGCGGGTGGCCAAAAACATTCAGTACTTC.

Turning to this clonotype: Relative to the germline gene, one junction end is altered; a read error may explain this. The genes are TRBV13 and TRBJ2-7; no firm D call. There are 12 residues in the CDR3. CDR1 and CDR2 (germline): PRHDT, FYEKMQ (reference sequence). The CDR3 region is CTSSSPAYEQYF. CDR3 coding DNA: TGTACCAGCAGCTCGCCAGCCTACGAGCAGTACTTC.

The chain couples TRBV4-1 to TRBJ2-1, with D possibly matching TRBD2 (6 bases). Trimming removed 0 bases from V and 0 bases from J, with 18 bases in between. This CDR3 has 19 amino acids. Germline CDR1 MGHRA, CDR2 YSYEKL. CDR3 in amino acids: CASSQDFGTSTSSYNEQFF. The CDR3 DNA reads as TGCGCCAGCAGCCAAGATTTCGGGACTTCCACCTCCTCCTACAATGAGCAGTTCTTC.

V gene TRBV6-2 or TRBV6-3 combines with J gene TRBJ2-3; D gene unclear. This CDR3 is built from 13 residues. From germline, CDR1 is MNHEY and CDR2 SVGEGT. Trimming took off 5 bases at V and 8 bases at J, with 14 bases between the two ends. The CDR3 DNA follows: TGTGCCAGCAGTGACTTTGAAGTGGGTACGCAGTATTTT. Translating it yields CASSDFEVGTQYF.

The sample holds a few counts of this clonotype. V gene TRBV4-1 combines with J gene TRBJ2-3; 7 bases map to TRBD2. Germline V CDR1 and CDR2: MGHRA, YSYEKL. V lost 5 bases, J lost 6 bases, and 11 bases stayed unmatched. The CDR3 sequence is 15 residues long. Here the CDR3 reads CASSLGLVDGDTQYF. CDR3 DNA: TGCGCCAGCAGCTTAGGACTAGTCGATGGTGATACGCAGTATTTT.

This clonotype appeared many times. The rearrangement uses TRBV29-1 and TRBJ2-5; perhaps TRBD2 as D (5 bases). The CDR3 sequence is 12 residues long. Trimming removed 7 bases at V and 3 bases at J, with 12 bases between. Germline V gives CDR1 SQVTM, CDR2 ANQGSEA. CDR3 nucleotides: TGCAGCGCTTACCCCGGGGAAGAGACCCAGTACTTC. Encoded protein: CSAYPGEETQYF.

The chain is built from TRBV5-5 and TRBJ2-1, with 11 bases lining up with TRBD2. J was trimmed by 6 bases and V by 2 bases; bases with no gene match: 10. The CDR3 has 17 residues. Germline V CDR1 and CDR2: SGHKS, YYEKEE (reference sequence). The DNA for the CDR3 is TGTGCCAGCAGCTTTAGCGGGGGGGCCCCCCTGGTCAATGAGCAGTTCTTC. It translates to CASSFSGGAPLVNEQFF.

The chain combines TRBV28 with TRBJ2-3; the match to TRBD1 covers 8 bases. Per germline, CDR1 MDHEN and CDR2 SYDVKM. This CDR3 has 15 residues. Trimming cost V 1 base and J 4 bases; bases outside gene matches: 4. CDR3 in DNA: TGTGCCAGCAGTTTATTTTCGGACAGGGCAGATACGCAGTATTTT. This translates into CASSLFSDRADTQYF.

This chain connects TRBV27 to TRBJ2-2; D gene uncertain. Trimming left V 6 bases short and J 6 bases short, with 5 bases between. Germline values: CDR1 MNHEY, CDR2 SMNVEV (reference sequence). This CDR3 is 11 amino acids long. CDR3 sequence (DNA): TGTGCCAGCAGCCGGGCCGGGGAGCTGTTTTTT. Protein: CASSRAGELFF.

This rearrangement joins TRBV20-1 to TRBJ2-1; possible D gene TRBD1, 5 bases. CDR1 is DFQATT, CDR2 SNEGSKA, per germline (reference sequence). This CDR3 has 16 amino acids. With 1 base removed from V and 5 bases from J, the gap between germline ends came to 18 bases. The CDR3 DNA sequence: TGCAGTGCTAGAGCCCCCGCGCTCAAGACAGACAATGAGCAGTTCTTC. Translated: CSARAPALKTDNEQFF.

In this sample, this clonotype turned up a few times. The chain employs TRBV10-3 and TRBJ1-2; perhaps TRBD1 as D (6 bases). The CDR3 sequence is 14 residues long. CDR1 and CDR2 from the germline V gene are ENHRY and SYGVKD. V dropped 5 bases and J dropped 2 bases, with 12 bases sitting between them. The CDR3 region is CAISRLDRNYGYTF. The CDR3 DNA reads TGTGCCATCAGTCGGTTGGACAGAAACTATGGCTACACCTTC.

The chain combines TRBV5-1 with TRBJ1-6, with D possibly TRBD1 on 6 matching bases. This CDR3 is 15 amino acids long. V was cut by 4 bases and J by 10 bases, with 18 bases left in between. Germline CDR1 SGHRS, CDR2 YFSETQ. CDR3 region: CASSALGGRASPLHF. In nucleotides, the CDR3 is TGCGCCAGCAGCGCCCTGGGGGGGCGCGCATCACCCCTCCACTTT.

Here the CDR3 DNA reads TGTGCCAGCAGCTTAACTCGGACAGCCCAAGAGACCCAGTACTTC. Protein product: CASSLTRTAQETQYF. The chain links TRBV7-3 to TRBJ2-5, with D perhaps matching TRBD1 (6 bases). V was pared by 0 bases and J by 1 base, with 9 bases between. CDR1 is SGHTA and CDR2 is FQGTGA in the germline V gene. The CDR3 length is 15 residues. Looking up the rest from reference TRBV7-3 and TRBJ2-5 gives the full variable domain: GAGVSQTPSNKVTEKGKYVELRCDPISGHTALYWYRQSLGQGPEFLIYFQGTGAADDSGLPNDRFFAVRPEGSVSTLKIQRTERGDSAVYLCASSLTRTAQETQYFGPGTRLLVL.

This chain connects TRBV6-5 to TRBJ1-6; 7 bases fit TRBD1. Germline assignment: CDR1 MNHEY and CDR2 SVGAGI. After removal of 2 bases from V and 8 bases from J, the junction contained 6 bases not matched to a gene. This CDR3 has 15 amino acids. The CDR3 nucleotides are TGTGCCAGCAGTTACACAACAGGGGCGGATTCACCCCTCCACTTT. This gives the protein CASSYTTGADSPLHF.

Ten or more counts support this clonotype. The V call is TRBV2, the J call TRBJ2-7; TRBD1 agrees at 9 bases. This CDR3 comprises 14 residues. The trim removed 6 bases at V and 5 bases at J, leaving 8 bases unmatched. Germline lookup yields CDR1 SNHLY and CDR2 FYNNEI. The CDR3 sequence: CASRTGQGSDEQYF. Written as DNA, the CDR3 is TGTGCCAGCAGGACGGGACAGGGTTCGGACGAGCAGTACTTC.

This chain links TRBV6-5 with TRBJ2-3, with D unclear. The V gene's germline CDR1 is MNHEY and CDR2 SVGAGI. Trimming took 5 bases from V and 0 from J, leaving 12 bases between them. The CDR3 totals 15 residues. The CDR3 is CASSPRTPSTDTQYF. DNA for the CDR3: TGTGCCAGCAGTCCACGGACCCCCAGCACAGATACGCAGTATTTT.

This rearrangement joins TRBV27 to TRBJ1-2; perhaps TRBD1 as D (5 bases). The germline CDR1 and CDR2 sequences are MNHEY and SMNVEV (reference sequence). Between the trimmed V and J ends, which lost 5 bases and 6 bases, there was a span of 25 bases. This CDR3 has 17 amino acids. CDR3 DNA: TGTGCCAGCAGTCCACTGGTGGGGTTACAGGCGTTCCATGGCTACACCTTC. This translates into CASSPLVGLQAFHGYTF.

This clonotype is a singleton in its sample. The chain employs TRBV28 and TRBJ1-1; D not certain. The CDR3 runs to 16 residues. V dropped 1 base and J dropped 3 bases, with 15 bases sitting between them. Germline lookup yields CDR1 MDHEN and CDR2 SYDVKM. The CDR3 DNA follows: TGTGCCAGCAGTTTATTCTCCGGAATCTACGACACTGAAGCTTTCTTT. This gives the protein CASSLFSGIYDTEAFF. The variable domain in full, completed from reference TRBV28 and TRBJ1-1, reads DVKVTQSSRYLVKRTGEKVFLECVQDMDHENMFWYRQDPGLGLRLIYFSYDVKMKEKGDIPEGYSVSREKKERFSLILESASTNQTSMYLCASSLFSGIYDTEAFFGQGTRLTVV.